Below are 11 T cell receptor beta chains sequenced from a single sample in a study of long-term antiretroviral therapy in people with HIV. The assay used was immunoSEQ (version v3.0), run at survey level. TCRdb keeps only in-frame clones here, not all; method: immunoSEQ multiplex PCR. The table records 20,000 to 25,000 clones, around 80% of them present only once. Sequencing was performed on unsorted PBMCs, taken 0.1 years before starting antiretroviral therapy. All receptors derive from a man aged 18 to 30 with HIV.

CDR3 protein: CASSLDVGVYNEQFF. CDR3 DNA sequence: TGTGCCAGCAGCTTAGACGTGGGGGTCTACAATGAGCAGTTCTTC. The chain couples TRBV7-8 to TRBJ2-1; D may be TRBD1 or TRBD2 (5 bases each). CDR1 and CDR2 from the germline V gene are SGHVS and FQNEAQ. The CDR3 is 15 residues long. Trimming pared 1 base from V and 3 bases from J, leaving 10 bases between.

In regard to this clone: One junction end disagrees with the germline gene, perhaps due to a read error. The chain employs TRBV7-7 and TRBJ2-3, with unresolved D. Germline V gives CDR1 SSHAT, CDR2 FNYEAQ (reference sequence). CDR3 length: 13 residues. CDR3 protein: CASSSTSTDTQYF. The CDR3 DNA reads as TGTGCTAGCAGCTCTACTAGCACAGATACGCAGTATTTT.

The chain recombines TRBV11-2 with TRBJ1-4; D gene ambiguous. Trimming stripped 0 bases from V and 0 bases from J, with 5 bases between. CDR3 length: 15 residues. Germline lookup yields CDR1 SGHAT and CDR2 FQNNGV. This CDR3 is CASSLDPATNEKLFF. The CDR3 DNA follows: TGTGCCAGCAGCTTAGACCCTGCAACTAATGAAAAACTGTTTTTT.

The chain uses TRBV27 and TRBJ2-7; D remains unclear. The CDR3 contains 11 residues. The germline gives CDR1 MNHEY, CDR2 SMNVEV (reference sequence). V lost 5 bases to trimming and J lost 7 bases, with 9 bases between them. CDR3 coding DNA: TGTGCCAGCAGTACAATGGGTGAGCAGTACTTC. Amino acids: CASSTMGEQYF.

The chain employs TRBV5-6 and TRBJ2-3, with 13 bases identical to TRBD2. V lost 4 bases to trimming and J lost 3 bases; unmatched junction nucleotides: 5. The CDR3 sequence is 16 residues long. In germline, CDR1 is SGHDT, CDR2 YYEEEE. The CDR3 loop reads CASSPGTSGTTDTQYF. The CDR3 coding sequence is TGTGCCAGCAGCCCCGGGACTAGCGGGACAACAGATACGCAGTATTTT.

The rearrangement joins TRBV2 to TRBJ1-3; a weak D match, TRBD1 (5 bases). The CDR3 has 14 amino acids. The germline V and J ends were trimmed by 5 bases and 0 bases, with 8 bases remaining between them. In germline, CDR1 is SNHLY, CDR2 FYNNEI. The CDR3 nucleotides are TGTGCCAGCAGTCGACAGTTCTCTGGAAACACCATATATTTT. Translation: CASSRQFSGNTIYF. The full variable domain, rest sourced from reference TRBV2 and TRBJ1-3, is EPEVTQTPSHQVTQMGQEVILRCVPISNHLYFYWYRQILGQKVEFLVSFYNNEISEKSEIFDDQFSVERPDGSNFTLKIRSTKLEDSAMYFCASSRQFSGNTIYFGEGSWLTVV.

The DNA of the CDR3 is TGCAGCGCCTTACCGCAGCAGCAGAATCATGAGCAGTTCTTC. This gives the protein CSALPQQQNHEQFF. The chain employs TRBV29-1 and TRBJ2-1; D ambiguous. In germline, CDR1 is SQVTM, CDR2 ANQGSEA. The CDR3 runs to 14 residues. Trimming took off 7 bases at V and 8 bases at J, with 21 bases between the two ends.

This clone was recorded a few times. The rearrangement joins TRBV19 to TRBJ2-7, with 11 bases identical to TRBD1. The germline V gene has CDR1 LNHDA and CDR2 SQIVND (reference sequence). The ends lost 5 bases at V and 4 bases at J; junction bases unmatched: 7. This CDR3 has 15 amino acids. The CDR3 loop reads CASSETGQGAYEQYF. The CDR3 nucleotides are TGTGCCAGTAGTGAAACCGGACAGGGGGCGTACGAGCAGTACTTC.

V is TRBV7-8 and J is TRBJ1-5; TRBD1 agrees at 12 bases. This CDR3 region has 15 residues. Germline V gives CDR1 SGHVS, CDR2 FQNEAQ. Trimming cost V 5 bases and J 5 bases; bases outside gene matches: 4. Here the CDR3 DNA reads TGTGCCAGCAGCCGGGACAGGGGGCGTCATCAGCCCCAGCATTTT. Its protein is CASSRDRGRHQPQHF. The complete variable domain, with remaining parts taken from reference TRBV7-8 and TRBJ1-5, reads GAGVSQSPRYKVAKRGQDVALRCDPISGHVSLFWYQQALGQGPEFLTYFQNEAQLDKSGLPSDRFFAERPEGSVSTLKIQRTQQEDSAVYLCASSRDRGRHQPQHFGDGTRLSIL.

This rearrangement joins TRBV2 to TRBJ1-2; no definite D call. Trimming left V 3 bases short and J 3 bases short, with 14 bases between. CDR3 length: 15 amino acids. The germline V gene encodes CDR1 SNHLY and CDR2 FYNNEI. The DNA for the CDR3 is TGTGCCAGCAGTGAGAGCACAGTGTGGCACTATGGCTACACCTTC. This sequence encodes CASSESTVWHYGYTF.

This rearrangement joins TRBV14 to TRBJ1-1, with 7 nucleotides matching TRBD1. The V segment lost 4 bases and the J segment 1 base; nucleotides outside the gene matches: 9. The length of the CDR3 is 16 residues. CDR1 and CDR2 (germline): SGHDN, FVKESK. This CDR3 reads CASSPVDRAANTEAFF. CDR3 DNA sequence: TGTGCCAGCAGCCCGGTTGACAGGGCAGCGAACACTGAAGCTTTCTTT.